This T cell receptor beta chain emerged from a study of response to subunit inactivated influenza vaccine. Each CDR3 protein is one row after TCRdb ran MiXCR on the RT-PCR reads. The profile shows hundreds of thousands of distinct CDR3 sequences, under 15% of them singletons. This CDR3 has 16 residues. Germline assignment: CDR1 LGHDT and CDR2 YNNKEL (reference sequence). The germline V and J ends were trimmed by 1 base and 4 bases, with 17 bases remaining between them. The chain combines TRBV3-1 with TRBJ2-7; D might be TRBD1 (6 bases). The sequence was obtained from a man aged 50 or older who received an inactivated influenza vaccine. The sequencing here drew on PBMCs from blood, taken about 40 days after vaccination. The DNA for the CDR3 is TGTGCCAGCAGCCAAGGGCACGGACAGCAACATTACGAGCAGTACTTC. Protein sequence: CASSQGHGQQHYEQYF.